Listed here is a single TCR beta chain. This sample was included in a study of blood T cell repertoires in COVID-19. Background on the study: Spain, Italy and the United States supplied samples that represented acute and convalescent COVID-19.

As handled by the study authors: Researchers report that nucleated cell counts were estimated from reference gene primer amplification. This table comes from immunoSEQ multiplex PCR, and its TCRdb copy is limited to in-frame clones, with some not included. V and J calls and clone size are given by that table; D and trimming were obtained from the DNA. The sample lists about 83,000 clones, about 82% seen once, with 8% in the top ten. V was pared by 4 bases and J by 7 bases, with 14 bases between. Germline V gene data show CDR1 as SGHDN and CDR2 as FVKESK. This CDR3 comprises 15 residues. The source of this sequence is a man aged 45-60 years with active COVID-19. The chain joins TRBV14 to TRBJ1-6; D gene unclear. The sequenced material came from peripheral blood. CDR3 in amino acids: CASSRNTAGNSPLHF. CDR3 DNA sequence: TGTGCCAGCAGCCGGAATACTGCGGGGAATTCACCCCTCCACTTT. The whole variable domain, filled in from reference TRBV14 and TRBJ1-6, reads EAGVTQFPSHSVIEKGQTVTLRCDPISGHDNLYWYRRVMGKEIKFLLHFVKESKQDESGMPNNRFLAERTGGTYSTLKVQPAELEDSGVYFCASSRNTAGNSPLHFGNGTRLTVT.